This section outlines one T cell receptor (beta chain) sequence together with its context. No antigen is known for it. No much larger clonotype is one base removed from it; base qualities were not supplied. These data are taken from a study of control samples from healthy donors and cancer patients (dated by TCRdb to 2020 to 2021). Libraries were built with the immunoSEQ multiplex PCR assay. The immuneACCESS repertoire file appears here via TCRdb, limited to in-frame rearrangements. These files lack a portion of the clones; in checked studies, under half of the deficit traces to unresolved V genes, and the cause of the others is not known. Present in this sample are roughly 180,000 clones, 91% of which were seen just once. Together, the top ten hold approximately 2% of the sample. According to the germline V gene (reference sequence), CDR1 reads SGHNT and CDR2 reads YYREEE. V sheds 2 bases and J sheds 7 bases, leaving 9 bases between their ends. Counted from cysteine to phenylalanine, this CDR3 has 12 amino acids. The kept DNA is CDR3 alone, 36 bases in frame from the first base.

Sequencing was done on a sample of blood. The sequence was obtained from a woman aged 40 to 49 in good health. The sequence joins TRBV5-4 to TRBJ1-1, with the D gene call left open. The nucleotide sequence is TGTGCCAGCAGCTTTGGAAGGGTTGAAGCTTTCTTT. Its translation is CASSFGRVEAFF.